This T cell receptor (beta chain) was identified in a study of T-cell memory formation after mild COVID-19. At the level of the study: For the most part, TCR clusters were specific to one donor. Study outcomes and limitations: CD4+ contracting clones were mainly CM and EM; CD8+ ones, EMRA. Clones that contracted from day 15 to 85 had balanced CD4/CD8; later expanders were CD4+ biased.

This clonotype has just a few counts. Its antigen remains unidentified. The CDR3 covers 14 residues. In germline, CDR1 is MGHRA, CDR2 YSYEKL. V was trimmed by 5 bases and J by 0 bases, leaving 10 bases between them. Researchers used 5'RACE with constant-segment primers to make TCR alpha and TCR beta cDNA libraries that carry sample barcodes and UMIs. MiXCR, run by TCRdb on the 5' RACE reads, gives a single entry per CDR3 protein. This sample has 100,000 to 130,000 distinct CDR3 sequences; approximately 15% occur once, and the top ten carry about 39%. Sequenced input: PBMCs or a T cell subset sorted from them (not recorded which). This TCR came from a man between 18 and 29 years old who had mild COVID-19 (a few samples of this study predate the infection). Cell type and time point are not known. The rearrangement links TRBV4-1 to TRBJ1-1; D remains unclear. The CDR3 DNA is TGCGCCAGCAGCTCAAGTCGGCTGAACACTGAAGCTTTCTTT. Its protein product is CASSSSRLNTEAFF.